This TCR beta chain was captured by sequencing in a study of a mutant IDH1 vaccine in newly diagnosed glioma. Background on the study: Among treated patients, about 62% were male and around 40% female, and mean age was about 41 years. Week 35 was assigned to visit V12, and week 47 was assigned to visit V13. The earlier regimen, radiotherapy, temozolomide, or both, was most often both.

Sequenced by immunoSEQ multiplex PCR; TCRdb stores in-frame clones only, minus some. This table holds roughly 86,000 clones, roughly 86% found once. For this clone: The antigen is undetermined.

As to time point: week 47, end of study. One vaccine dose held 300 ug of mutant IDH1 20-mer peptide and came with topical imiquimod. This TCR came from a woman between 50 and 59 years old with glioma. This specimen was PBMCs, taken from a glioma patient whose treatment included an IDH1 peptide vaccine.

The CDR3 DNA reads TGCGCCAGCAATCTTCAGGGGGCCGGGGAGCTGTTTTTT. It translates to CASNLQGAGELFF. The chain joins TRBV10-2 to TRBJ2-2; TRBD1 matches 7 bases. Germline V gene data show CDR1 as WSHSY and CDR2 as SAAADI. J gave up 6 bases and V 7 bases, and 5 bases lay outside the gene matches. This CDR3 is built from 13 residues.